Each of the 17 T cell receptor beta chains below was sequenced from the same sample in a study of blood T cell repertoires in COVID-19. Assay used: immunoSEQ multiplex PCR; TCRdb lists only in-frame clones, some missing. The profile shows roughly 160,000 clones, 80% to 85% of them singletons. Material: peripheral blood. These receptors all come from a man aged 18 to 30 with active or convalescent COVID-19.

V gene TRBV15 combines with J gene TRBJ1-4; the match to TRBD1 covers 10 bases. The CDR3 totals 14 residues. The germline V gene encodes CDR1 LNHNV and CDR2 YYDKDF (reference sequence). V shed 1 base and J 8 bases; nucleotides not matched to a gene: 1. CDR3 sequence (DNA): TGTGCCACCAGCAGAGGACAGGGGGCCGAAAAACTGTTTTTT. Translating gives CATSRGQGAEKLFF.

This chain connects TRBV7-2 to TRBJ2-7; D unclear. Trimming took 2 bases from V and 2 from J, leaving 13 bases between them. Germline CDR1 reads SGHTA; CDR2 reads FQGNSA. There are 15 residues in the CDR3. The CDR3 reads CASSLQVRRTYEQYF. DNA for the CDR3: TGTGCCAGCAGCTTACAGGTCCGTCGCACCTACGAGCAGTACTTC. Using reference TRBV7-2 and TRBJ2-7 for the parts outside the CDR3, the full variable domain is GAGVSQSPSNKVTEKGKDVELRCDPISGHTALYWYRQSLGQGLEFLIYFQGNSAPDKSGLPSDRFSAERTGGSVSTLTIQRTQQEDSAVYLCASSLQVRRTYEQYFGPGTRLTVT.

This rearrangement joins TRBV18 to TRBJ2-1; perhaps TRBD2 as D (5 bases). The CDR3 runs 13 residues. Looked up from germline, CDR1 is KGHSH and CDR2 is LQKENI. Trimming stripped 3 bases from V and 7 bases from J, with 10 bases between. CDR3: CASSPPRRNEQFF. For the CDR3, the DNA is TGTGCCAGCTCACCCCCGAGGAGGAATGAGCAGTTCTTC.

The J gene is TRBJ1-1, the V gene TRBV6-7; no clear D. TRBV6-7 is assigned to the ORF class and has an uncertain function. The V end was cut by 2 bases, the J end by 4 bases, with 17 bases between. CDR3 length: 16 amino acids. This CDR3 is CASSYGRGGLGTEAFF. CDR3 sequence (DNA): TGTGCCAGCAGTTACGGAAGAGGTGGGTTAGGCACTGAAGCTTTCTTT.

This chain uses TRBV5-5 with TRBJ2-7; TRBD1 is a possible D gene (5 bases). The CDR3 contains 13 residues. From germline, CDR1 is SGHKS and CDR2 YYEKEE (reference sequence). Deletions cut 2 bases from V and 6 bases from J, with 12 bases between. CDR3 loop: CASSFRIDSEQYF. DNA of the CDR3: TGTGCCAGCAGCTTCCGCATCGACAGCGAGCAGTACTTC.

CDR3 coding DNA: TGTGCCAGTAGCGACGGACTAGCGGGAGGTAGCAATGAGCAGTTCTTC. Its protein product is CASSDGLAGGSNEQFF. The chain combines TRBV19 with TRBJ2-1; TRBD2 agrees at 14 bases. The CDR3 length is 16 residues. Germline trimming cut 6 bases from V and 6 bases from J; bases unmatched to any gene: 7. Germline V gene sequence: CDR1 LNHDA, CDR2 SQIVND (reference sequence).

J is TRBJ2-7 and V is TRBV27, with 9 bases lining up with TRBD2. Germline V gene sequence: CDR1 MNHEY, CDR2 SMNVEV (reference sequence). V shed 5 bases, J shed 3 bases, and the junction held 2 bases outside the gene matches. This CDR3 has 13 residues. The CDR3 protein is CASSVSGGYEQYF. In DNA, the CDR3 is TGTGCCAGCAGTGTTAGCGGGGGCTACGAGCAGTACTTC.

The chain carries TRBV7-9 and TRBJ2-7; D perhaps matches TRBD1 (5 bases). The CDR3 runs to 16 residues. Per the germline V gene, CDR1 is SEHNR and CDR2 is FQNEAQ (reference sequence). Trimming shortened V by 1 base and J by 2 bases, and 15 bases separated the two germline ends. CDR3 loop: CASSLGAGRQTYEQYF. CDR3 in DNA: TGTGCCAGCAGCTTAGGGGCAGGCCGACAGACCTACGAGCAGTACTTC.

In its sample, this clone was seen a few times. J is TRBJ2-3 and V is TRBV28; D is uncertain. This CDR3 contains 14 residues. Trimming pared 6 bases from V and 0 bases from J, leaving 10 bases between. Germline CDR1 is MDHEN and CDR2 is SYDVKM. The CDR3 region is CASSNSRSTDTQYF. CDR3 nucleotide sequence: TGTGCCAGCAGCAATTCGCGGAGCACAGATACGCAGTATTTT.

CDR3 sequence (DNA): TGTGCCACCAGTGACTCCGGGACAGCAAACACAGATACGCAGTATTTT. Translating gives CATSDSGTANTDTQYF. This rearrangement joins TRBV24-1 to TRBJ2-3, with 7 bases aligning to TRBD1. This CDR3 contains 16 residues. From germline, CDR1 is KGHDR and CDR2 SFDVKD. With 4 bases clipped from V and 2 bases from J, the junction kept 8 bases outside the gene matches.

The chain has TRBV5-6 and TRBJ1-2; D may be TRBD1 (6 bases). The CDR3 contains 15 residues. Trimming removed 2 bases at V and 8 bases at J, with 19 bases between. Germline CDR1 is SGHDT and CDR2 is YYEEEE. The CDR3 nucleotides are TGTGCCAGCAGCTTAGGTGGGGGCCTCAACACCGGCTACACCTTC. As protein: CASSLGGGLNTGYTF.

This clone has a handful of counts. V gene TRBV19 combines with J gene TRBJ1-1; a weak D match, TRBD1 (5 bases). The germline V and J ends were trimmed by 3 bases and 2 bases, with 10 bases remaining between them. Germline V gene lookup returns CDR1 LNHDA and CDR2 SQIVND (reference sequence). The CDR3 runs 14 residues. CDR3 region: CASSMGQANTEAFF. The CDR3 region has the DNA TGTGCCAGTAGTATGGGGCAGGCTAACACTGAAGCTTTCTTT.

This chain joins TRBV18 and TRBJ1-1; TRBD1 matches at 7 bases. The germline CDR1 and CDR2 sequences are KGHSH and LQKENI. The V and J ends lost 4 bases and 3 bases, in that order; junction bases with no gene match: 5. The CDR3 runs to 14 residues. The CDR3 region has the DNA TGTGCCAGCTCACTGCTAGGACAGGACACTGAAGCTTTCTTT. Protein product: CASSLLGQDTEAFF.

The J gene is TRBJ2-4, the V gene TRBV18; 7 bases fit TRBD1. Germline assignment: CDR1 KGHSH and CDR2 LQKENI. Trimming removed 3 bases from V and 1 base from J; junction bases left unmatched: 12. The CDR3 length is 18 residues. The CDR3 is CASSPATGKEWAKNIQYF. In DNA, the CDR3 is TGTGCCAGCTCACCTGCGACAGGGAAAGAATGGGCCAAAAACATTCAGTACTTC.

V is TRBV3-1 (or the pseudogene TRBV3-2) and J is TRBJ2-5; 8 nucleotides line up with TRBD2. After removal of 7 bases from V and 1 base from J, the junction contained 11 bases not matched to a gene. CDR3 size: 16 residues. Germline values: CDR1 LGHDT, CDR2 YNNKEL (reference sequence). In DNA form, the CDR3 reads TGTGCCAGCATGCCCTTAACGGGAGGGACCCAAGAGACCCAGTACTTC. It translates to CASMPLTGGTQETQYF.

This clone was recorded once. The chain has TRBV7-6 and TRBJ2-1; weak D call: TRBD2 (6 bases). Trimming took off 4 bases at V and 6 bases at J, with 16 bases between the two ends. The CDR3 is 15 residues long. The V gene's germline CDR1 is SGHVS and CDR2 FNYEAQ. Here the CDR3 DNA reads TGTGCCAGCAGCTCAAGCGGGTTCGGGGGCAATGAGCAGTTCTTC. Amino acid sequence: CASSSSGFGGNEQFF.

The CDR3: CASSLTGTGHTYEQYF. The CDR3 nucleotides read TGTGCCAGCAGCTTGACCGGGACAGGGCACACCTACGAGCAGTACTTC. The chain is built from TRBV7-9 and TRBJ2-7; 9 nucleotides agree with TRBD1. The CDR3 loop spans 16 amino acids. The germline gives CDR1 SEHNR, CDR2 FQNEAQ (reference sequence). The trim removed 3 bases at V and 2 bases at J, leaving 8 bases unmatched.